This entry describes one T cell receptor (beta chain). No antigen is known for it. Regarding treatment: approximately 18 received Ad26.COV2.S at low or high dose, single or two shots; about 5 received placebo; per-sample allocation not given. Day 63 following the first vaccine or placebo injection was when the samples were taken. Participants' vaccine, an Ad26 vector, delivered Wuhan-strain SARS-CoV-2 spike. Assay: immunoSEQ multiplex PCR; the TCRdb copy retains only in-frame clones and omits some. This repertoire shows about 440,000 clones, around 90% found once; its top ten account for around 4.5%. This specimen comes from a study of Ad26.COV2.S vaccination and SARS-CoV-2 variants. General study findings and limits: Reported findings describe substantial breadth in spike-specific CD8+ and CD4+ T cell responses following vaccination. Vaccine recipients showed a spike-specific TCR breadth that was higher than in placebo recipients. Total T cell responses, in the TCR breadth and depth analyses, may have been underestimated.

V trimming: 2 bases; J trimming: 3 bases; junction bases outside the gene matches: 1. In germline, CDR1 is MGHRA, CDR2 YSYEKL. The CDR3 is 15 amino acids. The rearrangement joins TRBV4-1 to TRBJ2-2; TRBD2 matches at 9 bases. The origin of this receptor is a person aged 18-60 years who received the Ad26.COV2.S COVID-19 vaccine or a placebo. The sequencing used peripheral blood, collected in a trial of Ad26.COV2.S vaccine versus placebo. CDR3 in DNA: TGCGCCAGCAGCCAACGACTAGCGGACACCGGGGAGCTGTTTTTT. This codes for CASSQRLADTGELFF.